The rows below give T cell receptor beta chains drawn from one sample of a study of blood T cell repertoires in COVID-19. Sequencing was performed with immunoSEQ multiplex PCR; in TCRdb, only in-frame clones are kept and a portion is missing. This sample has 95,000 to 150,000 clones; about 81% occur once, and the top ten carry 3.8%. The sequenced sample was peripheral blood. The source is a woman aged 45-60 years with acute or convalescent COVID-19. The CDR3 runs from the conserved cysteine through the conserved F or W.

V gene,J gene,CDR3 protein
TRBV5-4,TRBJ2-5,CASSLPGTGRETQYF
TRBV2,TRBJ1-4,CASRPGTGWKLFF
TRBV7-9,TRBJ2-3,CASSFSSTATDTQYF
TRBV7-9,TRBJ2-2,CASSSGQGKYTGELFF
TRBV14,TRBJ1-1,CASSSLGGSMNTEAFF
TRBV7-2,TRBJ1-3,CASSLNRRGNTIYF
TRBV5-1,TRBJ2-7,CASSLLGGLPYEQYF
TRBV15,TRBJ2-3,CATSRKSGSRTDTQYF
TRBV19,TRBJ1-1,CASSTGPNSEAFF
TRBV19,TRBJ2-1,CASKRTGANEQFF
TRBV3-1/TRBV3-2,TRBJ1-3,CASSQGPGGSGNTIYF
TRBV5-1,TRBJ1-2,CASSLDVPTSGYTF
TRBV19,TRBJ1-2,CASSRDRNYGYTF
TRBV27,TRBJ2-5,CASSPGQGYETQYF
TRBV7-2,TRBJ1-3,CASSLASSGNTIYF
TRBV29-1,TRBJ2-2,CSVRVAGELFF
TRBV27,TRBJ2-7,CASSLSIAATGNQYEQYF
TRBV5-8,TRBJ2-3,CASSPSYTTDTQYF
TRBV15,TRBJ2-7,CATSRDIGVPYEQYF
TRBV7-9,TRBJ1-2,CASIQTGSSGYTF
TRBV2,TRBJ2-1,CASRVSQSAEQFF
TRBV30,TRBJ2-5,CATTSGQETQYF
TRBV16,TRBJ1-1,CASSPRLQGNTEAFF
TRBV13,TRBJ1-1,CASSLGGQGHTEAFF
TRBV10-3,TRBJ2-5,CAISGGGIQETQYF
TRBV11-2,TRBJ1-2,CASREGVGYGYTF
TRBV9,TRBJ1-1,CASSVGTGNTEAFF
TRBV5-4,TRBJ2-5,CASSFLGLEETQYF